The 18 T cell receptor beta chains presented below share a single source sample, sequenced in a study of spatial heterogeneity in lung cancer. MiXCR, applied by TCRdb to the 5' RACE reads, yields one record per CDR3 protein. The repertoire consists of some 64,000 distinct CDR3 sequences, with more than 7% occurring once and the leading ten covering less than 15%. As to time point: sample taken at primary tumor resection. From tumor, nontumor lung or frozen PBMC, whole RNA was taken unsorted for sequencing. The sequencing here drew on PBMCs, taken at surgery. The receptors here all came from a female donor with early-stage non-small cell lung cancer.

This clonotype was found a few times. The CDR3 bases are TGTGCCACCAGACGCGGGGAACGAGAGACCCAGTACTTC. Amino acid sequence: CATRRGERETQYF. The chain carries TRBV15 and TRBJ2-5; tentative D call: TRBD2 (6 bases). This CDR3 spans 13 amino acids. Germline V gives CDR1 LNHNV, CDR2 YYDKDF (reference sequence). The V gene lost 6 bases and the J gene lost 4 bases, with 12 bases spanning the gap.

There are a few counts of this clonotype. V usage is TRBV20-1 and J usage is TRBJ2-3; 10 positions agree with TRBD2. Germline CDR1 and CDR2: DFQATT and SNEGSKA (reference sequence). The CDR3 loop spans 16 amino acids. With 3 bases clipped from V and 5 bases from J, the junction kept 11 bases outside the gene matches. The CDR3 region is CSASPYKRGGQDTQYF. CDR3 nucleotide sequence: TGCAGTGCTAGCCCTTACAAGCGGGGGGGCCAAGATACGCAGTATTTT.

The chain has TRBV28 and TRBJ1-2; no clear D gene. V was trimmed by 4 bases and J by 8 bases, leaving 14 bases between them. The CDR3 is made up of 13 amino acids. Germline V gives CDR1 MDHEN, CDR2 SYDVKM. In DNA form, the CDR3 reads TGTGCCAGCAGTTCGGCGGGCTACGGGGGCTACACCTTC. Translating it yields CASSSAGYGGYTF.

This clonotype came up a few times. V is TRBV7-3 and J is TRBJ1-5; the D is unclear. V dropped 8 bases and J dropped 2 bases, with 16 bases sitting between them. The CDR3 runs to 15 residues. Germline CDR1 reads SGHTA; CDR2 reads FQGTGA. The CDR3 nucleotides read TGTGCCAGCGGCCGCTCAAGGGTTGGCAATCAGCCCCAGCATTTT. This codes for CASGRSRVGNQPQHF.

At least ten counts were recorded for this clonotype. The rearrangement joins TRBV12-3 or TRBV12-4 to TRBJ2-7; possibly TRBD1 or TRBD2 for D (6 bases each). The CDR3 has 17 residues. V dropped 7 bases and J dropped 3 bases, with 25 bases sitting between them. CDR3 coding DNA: TGTGCCAGCACTCTTTTCGACTTCGGAGGGACATACTACGAGCAGTACTTC. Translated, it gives CASTLFDFGGTYYEQYF.

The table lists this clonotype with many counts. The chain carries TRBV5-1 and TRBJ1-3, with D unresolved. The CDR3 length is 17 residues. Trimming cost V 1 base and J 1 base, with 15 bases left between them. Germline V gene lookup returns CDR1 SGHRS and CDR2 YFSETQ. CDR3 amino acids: CASSLNYLQVSGNTIYF. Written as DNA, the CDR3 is TGCGCCAGCAGCTTGAACTATCTTCAGGTATCTGGAAACACCATATATTTT.

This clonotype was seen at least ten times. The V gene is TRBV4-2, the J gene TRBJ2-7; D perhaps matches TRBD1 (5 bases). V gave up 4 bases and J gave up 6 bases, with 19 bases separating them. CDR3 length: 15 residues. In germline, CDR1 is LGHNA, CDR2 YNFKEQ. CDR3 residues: CASSPGAPTMLEQYF. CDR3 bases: TGTGCCAGCAGCCCTGGGGCCCCGACCATGCTCGAGCAGTACTTC.

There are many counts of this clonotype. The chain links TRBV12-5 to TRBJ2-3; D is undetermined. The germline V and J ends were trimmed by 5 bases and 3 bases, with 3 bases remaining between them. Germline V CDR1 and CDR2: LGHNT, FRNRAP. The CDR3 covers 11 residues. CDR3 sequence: CASGVTDTQYF. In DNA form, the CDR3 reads TGTGCTAGTGGTGTAACAGATACGCAGTATTTT.

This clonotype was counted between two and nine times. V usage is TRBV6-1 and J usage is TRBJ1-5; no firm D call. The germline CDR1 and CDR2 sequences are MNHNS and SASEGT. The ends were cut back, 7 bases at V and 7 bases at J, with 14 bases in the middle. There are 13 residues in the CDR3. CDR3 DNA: TGTGCCAGCAAAACACCCGGAGTCCAGCCCCAGCATTTT. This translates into CASKTPGVQPQHF.

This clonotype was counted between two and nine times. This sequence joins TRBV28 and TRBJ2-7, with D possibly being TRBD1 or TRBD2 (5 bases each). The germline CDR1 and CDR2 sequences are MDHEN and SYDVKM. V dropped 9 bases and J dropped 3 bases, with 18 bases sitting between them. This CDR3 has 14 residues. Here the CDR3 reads CASRPWGRGYEQYF. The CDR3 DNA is TGTGCCAGTCGACCCTGGGGGAGAGGCTACGAGCAGTACTTC.

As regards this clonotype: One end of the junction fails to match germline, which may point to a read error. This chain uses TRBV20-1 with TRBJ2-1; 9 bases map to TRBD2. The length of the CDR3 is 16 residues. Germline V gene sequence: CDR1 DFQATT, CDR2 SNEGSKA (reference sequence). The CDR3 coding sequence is TGCAGTGCTAGAGATCCCAGACTAGCGGAGGGGAATGCGCAGTTCTTC. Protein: CSARDPRLAEGNAQFF.

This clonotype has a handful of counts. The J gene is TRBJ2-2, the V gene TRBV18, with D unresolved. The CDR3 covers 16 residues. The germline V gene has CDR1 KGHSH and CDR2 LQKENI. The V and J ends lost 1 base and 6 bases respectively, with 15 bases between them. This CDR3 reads CASSPRAKVRPGELFF. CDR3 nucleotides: TGTGCCAGCTCACCACGGGCAAAAGTACGTCCCGGGGAGCTGTTTTTT.

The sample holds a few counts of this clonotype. The CDR3 protein is CAISDSIEWNTEAFF. The CDR3 region has the DNA TGTGCCATCAGTGATTCGATTGAATGGAACACTGAAGCTTTCTTT. V is TRBV10-3 and J is TRBJ1-1; D not certain. Trimming took 3 bases from V and 1 from J, leaving 12 bases between them. Germline lookup yields CDR1 ENHRY and CDR2 SYGVKD. This CDR3 is built from 15 residues.

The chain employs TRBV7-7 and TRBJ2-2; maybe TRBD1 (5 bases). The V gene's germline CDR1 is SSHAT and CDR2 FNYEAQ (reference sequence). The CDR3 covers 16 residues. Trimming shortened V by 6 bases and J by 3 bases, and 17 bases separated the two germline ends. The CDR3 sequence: CASREIALGDTGELFF. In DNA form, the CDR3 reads TGTGCCAGCAGAGAAATCGCCCTAGGGGACACCGGGGAGCTGTTTTTT.

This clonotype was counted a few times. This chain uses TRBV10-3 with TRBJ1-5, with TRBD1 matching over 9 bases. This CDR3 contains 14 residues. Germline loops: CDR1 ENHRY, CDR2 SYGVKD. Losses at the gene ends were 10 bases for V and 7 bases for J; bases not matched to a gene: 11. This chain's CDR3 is CATSDRGGYQPQHF. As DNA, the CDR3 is TGTGCCACCTCGGACAGGGGAGGTTACCAGCCCCAGCATTTT.

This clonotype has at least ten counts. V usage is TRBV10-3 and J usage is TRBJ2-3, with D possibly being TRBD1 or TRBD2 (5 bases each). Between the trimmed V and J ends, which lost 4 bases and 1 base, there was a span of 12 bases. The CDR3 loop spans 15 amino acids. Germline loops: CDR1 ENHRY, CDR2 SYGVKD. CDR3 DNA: TGTGCCATCAGTGCGGGCCGGGACGGCACAGATACGCAGTATTTT. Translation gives CAISAGRDGTDTQYF.

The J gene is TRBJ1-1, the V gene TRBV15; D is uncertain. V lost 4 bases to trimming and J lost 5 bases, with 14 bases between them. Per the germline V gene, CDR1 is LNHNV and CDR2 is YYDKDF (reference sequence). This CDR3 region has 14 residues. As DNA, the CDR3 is TGTGCCACCAGCATTCGAACCTCCCGGACTGAAGCTTTCTTT. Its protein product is CATSIRTSRTEAFF.

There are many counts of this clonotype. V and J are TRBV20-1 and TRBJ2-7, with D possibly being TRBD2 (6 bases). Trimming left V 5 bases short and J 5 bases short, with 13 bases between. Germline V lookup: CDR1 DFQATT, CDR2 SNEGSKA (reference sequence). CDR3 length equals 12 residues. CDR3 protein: CSARKDYHEQYF. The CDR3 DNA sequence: TGCAGTGCTCGGAAGGACTACCACGAGCAGTACTTC.